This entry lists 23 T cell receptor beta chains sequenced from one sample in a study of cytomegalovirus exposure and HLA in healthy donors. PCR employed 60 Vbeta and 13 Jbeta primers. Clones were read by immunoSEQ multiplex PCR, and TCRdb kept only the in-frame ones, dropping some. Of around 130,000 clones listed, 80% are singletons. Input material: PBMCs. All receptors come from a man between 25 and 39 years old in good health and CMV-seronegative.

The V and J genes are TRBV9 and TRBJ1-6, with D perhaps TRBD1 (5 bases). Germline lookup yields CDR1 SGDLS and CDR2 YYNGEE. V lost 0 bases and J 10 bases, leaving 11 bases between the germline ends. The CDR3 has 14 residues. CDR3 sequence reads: CASSVGAGQSPLHF. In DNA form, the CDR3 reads TGTGCCAGCAGCGTAGGGGCAGGGCAATCACCCCTCCACTTT.

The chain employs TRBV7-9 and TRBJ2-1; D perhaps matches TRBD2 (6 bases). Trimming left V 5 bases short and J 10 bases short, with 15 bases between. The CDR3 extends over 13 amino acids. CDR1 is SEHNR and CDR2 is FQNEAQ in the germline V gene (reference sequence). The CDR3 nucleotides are TGTGCCAGCAGCCCGACTAGGTTAGGAGAGCAGTTCTTC. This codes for CASSPTRLGEQFF.

Here the CDR3 DNA reads TGTGCCAGCAGCTTAACTAAGGGAAACACCATATATTTT. Amino acids: CASSLTKGNTIYF. V gene TRBV7-2 combines with J gene TRBJ1-3; unclear D gene. Looked up from germline, CDR1 is SGHTA and CDR2 is FQGNSA. Trimming removed 2 bases at V and 4 bases at J, with 6 bases between. This CDR3 contains 13 residues.

As DNA, the CDR3 is TGTGCCAGTAGTATTGGGAGGACGGAGAGAGACTACACCTTC. As protein: CASSIGRTERDYTF. The V call is TRBV19, the J call TRBJ1-2; D gene uncertain. The CDR3 is made up of 14 amino acids. Germline V gene lookup returns CDR1 LNHDA and CDR2 SQIVND (reference sequence). V was cut by 3 bases and J by 10 bases, with 18 bases left in between.

DNA of the CDR3: TGCGCCAGCAGCTTGACCGGGACTAGCGGCTACAATGAGCAGTTCTTC. Its translation is CASSLTGTSGYNEQFF. V gene TRBV5-1 combines with J gene TRBJ2-1, with 11 bases identical to TRBD2. The CDR3 is made up of 16 amino acids. Germline V gene data show CDR1 as SGHRS and CDR2 as YFSETQ. Losses at the gene ends were 1 base for V and 3 bases for J; bases not matched to a gene: 3.

DNA for the CDR3: TGTGCCAGCAGCGTAGCGGGTAGCGGCTACGAGCAGTACTTC. It is translated as CASSVAGSGYEQYF. The chain has TRBV9 and TRBJ2-7, with D maybe TRBD2 (6 bases). The CDR3 has 14 residues. The ends were cut back, 0 bases at V and 3 bases at J, with 10 bases in the middle. CDR1 is SGDLS and CDR2 is YYNGEE in the germline V gene. Filled out from reference TRBV9 and TRBJ2-7, the complete variable domain reads DSGVTQTPKHLITATGQRVTLRCSPRSGDLSVYWYQQSLDQGLQFLIQYYNGEERAKGNILERFSAQQFPDLHSELNLSSLELGDSALYFCASSVAGSGYEQYFGPGTRLTVT.

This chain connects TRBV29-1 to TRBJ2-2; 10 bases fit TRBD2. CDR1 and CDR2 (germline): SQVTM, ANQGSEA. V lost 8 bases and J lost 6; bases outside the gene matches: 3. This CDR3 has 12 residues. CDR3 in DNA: TGCAGCTTTACTAGCGGGGCCGGGGAGCTGTTTTTT. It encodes CSFTSGAGELFF.

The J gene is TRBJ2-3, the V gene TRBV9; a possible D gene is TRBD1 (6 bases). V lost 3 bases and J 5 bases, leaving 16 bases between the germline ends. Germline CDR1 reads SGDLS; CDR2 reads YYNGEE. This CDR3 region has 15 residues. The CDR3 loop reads CASSASGTPGDTQYF. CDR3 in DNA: TGTGCCAGCAGCGCCTCCGGGACACCGGGAGATACGCAGTATTTT.

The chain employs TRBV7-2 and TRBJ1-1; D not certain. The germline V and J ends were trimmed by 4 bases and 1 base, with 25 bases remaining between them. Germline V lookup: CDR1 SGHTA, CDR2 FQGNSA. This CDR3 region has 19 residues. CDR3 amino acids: CASSYQPRETRGQNTEAFF. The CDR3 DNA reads TGTGCCAGCAGCTACCAACCTCGCGAAACAAGAGGCCAGAACACTGAAGCTTTCTTT.

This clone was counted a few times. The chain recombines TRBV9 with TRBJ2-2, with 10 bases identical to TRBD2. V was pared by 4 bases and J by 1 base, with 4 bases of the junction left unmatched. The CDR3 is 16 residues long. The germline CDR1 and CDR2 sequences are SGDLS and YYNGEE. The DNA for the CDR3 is TGTGCCAGCAGCACCCTAGCGGGAGAGAACACCGGGGAGCTGTTTTTT. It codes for CASSTLAGENTGELFF.

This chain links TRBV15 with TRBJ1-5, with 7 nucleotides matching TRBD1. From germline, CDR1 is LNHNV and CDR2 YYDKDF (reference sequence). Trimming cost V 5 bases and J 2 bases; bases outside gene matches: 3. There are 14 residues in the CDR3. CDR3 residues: CATSLGTGNQPQHF. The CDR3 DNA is TGTGCCACCAGCCTTGGGACAGGCAATCAGCCCCAGCATTTT.

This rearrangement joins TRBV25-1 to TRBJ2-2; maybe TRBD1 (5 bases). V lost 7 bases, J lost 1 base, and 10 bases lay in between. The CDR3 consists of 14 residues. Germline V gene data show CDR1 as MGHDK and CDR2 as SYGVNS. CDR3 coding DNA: TGTGCCAGCAAGGAAACAGGGAACACCGGGGAGCTGTTTTTT. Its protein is CASKETGNTGELFF.

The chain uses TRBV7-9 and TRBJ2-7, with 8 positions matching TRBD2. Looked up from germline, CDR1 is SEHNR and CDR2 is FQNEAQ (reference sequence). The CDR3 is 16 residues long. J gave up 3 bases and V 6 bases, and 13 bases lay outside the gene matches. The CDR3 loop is CASSKTAGLASYEQYF. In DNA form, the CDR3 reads TGTGCCAGCAGTAAAACCGCTGGACTAGCTAGCTACGAGCAGTACTTC. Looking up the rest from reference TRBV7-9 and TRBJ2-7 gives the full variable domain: DTGVSQNPRHKITKRGQNVTFRCDPISEHNRLYWYRQTLGQGPEFLTYFQNEAQLEKSRLLSDRFSAERPKGSFSTLEIQRTEQGDSAMYLCASSKTAGLASYEQYFGPGTRLTVT.

The CDR3 sequence: CASSSQPLTDGGEKLFF. The CDR3 region has the DNA TGTGCCAGCAGCTCCCAACCACTAACCGACGGAGGGGAAAAACTGTTTTTT. The chain joins TRBV13 to TRBJ1-4; D gene uncertain. V dropped 4 bases and J dropped 8 bases, with 23 bases sitting between them. CDR1 and CDR2 from the germline V gene are PRHDT and FYEKMQ (reference sequence). This CDR3 is 17 amino acids long.

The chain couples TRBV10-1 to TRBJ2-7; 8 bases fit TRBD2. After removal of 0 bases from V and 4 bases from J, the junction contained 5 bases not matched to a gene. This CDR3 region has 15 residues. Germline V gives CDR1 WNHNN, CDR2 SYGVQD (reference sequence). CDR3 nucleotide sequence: TGCGCCAGCAGTGAGTCGTCCAGCGGGGGTTACGAGCAGTACTTC. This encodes CASSESSSGGYEQYF.

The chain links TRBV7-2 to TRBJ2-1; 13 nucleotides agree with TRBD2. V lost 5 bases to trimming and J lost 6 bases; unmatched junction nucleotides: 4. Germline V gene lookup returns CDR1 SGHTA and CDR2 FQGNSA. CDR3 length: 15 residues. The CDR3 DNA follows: TGTGCCAGCAGCGTCGGACTAGCGGGAGTCAATGAGCAGTTCTTC. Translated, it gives CASSVGLAGVNEQFF.

The CDR3 loop reads CASSRLAGDGDTQYF. The CDR3 region has the DNA TGTGCCAGCAGCCGGTTAGCGGGAGATGGAGATACGCAGTATTTT. The chain carries TRBV14 and TRBJ2-3; 9 nucleotides match TRBD2. CDR3 length: 15 amino acids. V lost 4 bases to trimming and J lost 5 bases; unmatched junction nucleotides: 7. CDR1 is SGHDN and CDR2 is FVKESK in the germline V gene.

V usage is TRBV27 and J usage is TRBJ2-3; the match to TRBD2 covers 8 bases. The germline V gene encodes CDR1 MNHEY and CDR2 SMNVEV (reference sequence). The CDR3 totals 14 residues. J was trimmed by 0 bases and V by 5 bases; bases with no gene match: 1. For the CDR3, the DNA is TGTGCCAGCAGTGGACTAGCTAGCACAGATACGCAGTATTTT. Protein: CASSGLASTDTQYF.

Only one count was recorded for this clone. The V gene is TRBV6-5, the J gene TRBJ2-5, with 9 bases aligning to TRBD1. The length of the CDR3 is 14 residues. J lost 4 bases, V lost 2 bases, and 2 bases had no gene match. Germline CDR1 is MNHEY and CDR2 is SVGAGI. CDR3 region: CASSYDRGGETQYF. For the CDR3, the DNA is TGTGCCAGCAGTTACGACAGGGGGGGAGAGACCCAGTACTTC.

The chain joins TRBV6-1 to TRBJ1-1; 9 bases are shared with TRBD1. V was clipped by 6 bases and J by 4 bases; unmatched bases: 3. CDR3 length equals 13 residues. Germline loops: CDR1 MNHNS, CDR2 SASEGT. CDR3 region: CASRTGGGTEAFF. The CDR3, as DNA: TGTGCCAGCAGGACAGGGGGGGGCACTGAAGCTTTCTTT.

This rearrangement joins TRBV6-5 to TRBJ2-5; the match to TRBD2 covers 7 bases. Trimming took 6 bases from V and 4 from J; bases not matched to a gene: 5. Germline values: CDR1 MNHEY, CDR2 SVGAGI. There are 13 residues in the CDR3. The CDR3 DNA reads TGTGCCAGCAGCCCATGGGGGGGAGAGACCCAGTACTTC. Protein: CASSPWGGETQYF.

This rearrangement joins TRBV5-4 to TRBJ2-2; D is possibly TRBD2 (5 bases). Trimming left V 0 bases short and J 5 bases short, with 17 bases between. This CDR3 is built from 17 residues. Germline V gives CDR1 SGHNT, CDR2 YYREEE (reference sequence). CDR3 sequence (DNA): TGTGCCAGCAGCTTGGGTCGGCTTGGAAGAGGGACCGGGGAGCTGTTTTTT. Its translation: CASSLGRLGRGTGELFF.

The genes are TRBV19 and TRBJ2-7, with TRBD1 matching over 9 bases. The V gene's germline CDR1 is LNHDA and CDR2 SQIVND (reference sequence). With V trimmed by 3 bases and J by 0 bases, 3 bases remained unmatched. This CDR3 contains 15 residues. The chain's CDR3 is CASSIGQGPSYEQYF. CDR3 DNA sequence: TGTGCCAGTAGTATCGGACAGGGGCCCTCCTACGAGCAGTACTTC.